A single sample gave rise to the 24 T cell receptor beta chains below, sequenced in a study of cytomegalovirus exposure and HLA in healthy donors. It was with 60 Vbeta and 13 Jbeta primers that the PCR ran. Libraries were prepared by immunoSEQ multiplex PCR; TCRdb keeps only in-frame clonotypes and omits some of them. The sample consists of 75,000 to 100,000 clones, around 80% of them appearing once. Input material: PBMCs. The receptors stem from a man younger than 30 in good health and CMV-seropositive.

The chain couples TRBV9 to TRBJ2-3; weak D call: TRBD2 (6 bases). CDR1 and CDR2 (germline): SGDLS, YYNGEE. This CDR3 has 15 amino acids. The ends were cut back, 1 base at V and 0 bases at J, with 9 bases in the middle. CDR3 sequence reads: CASSVRRGSTDTQYF. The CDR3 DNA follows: TGTGCCAGCAGCGTACGGCGGGGAAGCACAGATACGCAGTATTTT.

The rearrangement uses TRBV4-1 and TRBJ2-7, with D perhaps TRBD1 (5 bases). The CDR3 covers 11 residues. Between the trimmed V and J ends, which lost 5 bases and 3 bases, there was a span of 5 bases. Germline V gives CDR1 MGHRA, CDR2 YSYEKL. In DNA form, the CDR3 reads TGCGCCAGCAGCAGGGGCTACGAGCAGTACTTC. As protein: CASSRGYEQYF.

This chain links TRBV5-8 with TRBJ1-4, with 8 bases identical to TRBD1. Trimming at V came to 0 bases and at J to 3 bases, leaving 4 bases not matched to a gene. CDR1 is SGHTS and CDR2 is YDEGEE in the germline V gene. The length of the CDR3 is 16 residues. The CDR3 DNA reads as TGTGCCAGCAGCTTGGACCCGGGACAGGCTAATGAAAAACTGTTTTTT. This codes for CASSLDPGQANEKLFF.

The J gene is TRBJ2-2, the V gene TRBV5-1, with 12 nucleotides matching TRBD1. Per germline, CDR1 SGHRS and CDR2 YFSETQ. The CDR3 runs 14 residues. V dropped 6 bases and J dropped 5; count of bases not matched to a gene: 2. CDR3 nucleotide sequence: TGCGCCAGCACGGGACAGGGGGCGACCGGGGAGCTGTTTTTT. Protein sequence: CASTGQGATGELFF.

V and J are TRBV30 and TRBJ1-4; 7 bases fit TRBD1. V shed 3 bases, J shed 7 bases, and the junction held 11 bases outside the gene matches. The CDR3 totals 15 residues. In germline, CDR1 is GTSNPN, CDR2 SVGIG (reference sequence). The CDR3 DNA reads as TGTGCCTGGAGCCTAGGGACAGTAAACCCTGAAAAACTGTTTTTT. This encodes CAWSLGTVNPEKLFF.

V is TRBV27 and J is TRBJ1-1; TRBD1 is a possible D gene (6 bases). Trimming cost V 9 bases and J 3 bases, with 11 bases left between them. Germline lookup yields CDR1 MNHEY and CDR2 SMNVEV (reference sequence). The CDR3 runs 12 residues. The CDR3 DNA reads TGTGCCAGGAGGACAGTATACACTGAAGCTTTCTTT. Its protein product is CARRTVYTEAFF.

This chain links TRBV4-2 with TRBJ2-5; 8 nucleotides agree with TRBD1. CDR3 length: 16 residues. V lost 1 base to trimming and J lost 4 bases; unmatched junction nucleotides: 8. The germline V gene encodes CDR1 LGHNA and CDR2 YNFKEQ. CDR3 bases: TGTGCCAGCAGCCAAGGTTCGGCAGGGGGCATAGAGACCCAGTACTTC. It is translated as CASSQGSAGGIETQYF.

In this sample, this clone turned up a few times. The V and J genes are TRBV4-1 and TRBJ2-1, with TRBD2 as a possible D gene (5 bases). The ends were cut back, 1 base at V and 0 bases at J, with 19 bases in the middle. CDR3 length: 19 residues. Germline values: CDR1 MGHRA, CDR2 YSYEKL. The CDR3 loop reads CASSQGWVEGESSYNEQFF. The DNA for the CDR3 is TGCGCCAGCAGCCAAGGCTGGGTCGAGGGCGAGAGCTCCTACAATGAGCAGTTCTTC.

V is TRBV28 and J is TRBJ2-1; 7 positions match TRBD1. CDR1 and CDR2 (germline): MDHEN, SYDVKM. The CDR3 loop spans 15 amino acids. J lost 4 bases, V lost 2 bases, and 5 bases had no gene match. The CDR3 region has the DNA TGTGCCAGCAGTTTAGAGGGGGCGGAATACAATGAGCAGTTCTTC. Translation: CASSLEGAEYNEQFF.

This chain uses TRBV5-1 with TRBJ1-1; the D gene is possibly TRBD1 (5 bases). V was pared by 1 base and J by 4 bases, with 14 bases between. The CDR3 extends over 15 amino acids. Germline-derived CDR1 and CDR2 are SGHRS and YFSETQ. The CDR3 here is CASSLRGGEGTEAFF. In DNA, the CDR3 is TGCGCCAGCAGCTTGAGGGGCGGGGAGGGCACTGAAGCTTTCTTT.

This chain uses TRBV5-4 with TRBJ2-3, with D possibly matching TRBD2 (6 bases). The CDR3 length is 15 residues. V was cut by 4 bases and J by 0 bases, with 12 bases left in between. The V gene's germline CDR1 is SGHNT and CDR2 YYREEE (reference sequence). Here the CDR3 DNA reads TGTGCCAGCAGCCGGGACTCAGATAGCACAGATACGCAGTATTTT. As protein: CASSRDSDSTDTQYF.

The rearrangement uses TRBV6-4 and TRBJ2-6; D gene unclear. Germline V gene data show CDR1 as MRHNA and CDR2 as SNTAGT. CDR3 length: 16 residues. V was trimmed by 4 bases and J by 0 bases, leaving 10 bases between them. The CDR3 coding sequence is TGTGCCAGCAGTGCCCGCCCTAGCTCTGGGGCCAACGTCCTGACTTTC. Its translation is CASSARPSSGANVLTF.

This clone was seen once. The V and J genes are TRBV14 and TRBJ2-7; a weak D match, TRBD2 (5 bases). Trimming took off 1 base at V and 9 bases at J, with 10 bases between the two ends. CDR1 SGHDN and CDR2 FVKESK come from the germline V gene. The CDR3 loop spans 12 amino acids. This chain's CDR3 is CASSQVGVGQYF. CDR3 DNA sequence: TGTGCCAGCAGCCAAGTCGGGGTTGGGCAGTACTTC.

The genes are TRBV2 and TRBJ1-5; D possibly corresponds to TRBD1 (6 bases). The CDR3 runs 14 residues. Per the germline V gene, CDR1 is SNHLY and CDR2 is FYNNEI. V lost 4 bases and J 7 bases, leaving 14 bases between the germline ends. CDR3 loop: CASSGTGGRQPQHF. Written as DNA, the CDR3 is TGTGCCAGCAGTGGTACGGGGGGCCGGCAGCCCCAGCATTTT.

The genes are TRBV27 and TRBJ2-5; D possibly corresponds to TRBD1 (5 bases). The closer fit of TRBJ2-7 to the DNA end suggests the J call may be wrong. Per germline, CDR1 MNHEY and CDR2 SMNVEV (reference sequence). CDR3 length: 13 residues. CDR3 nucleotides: TGTGCCAGCAGTTATAAGACAGAATACGAGCAGTACTTC. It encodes CASSYKTEYEQYF.

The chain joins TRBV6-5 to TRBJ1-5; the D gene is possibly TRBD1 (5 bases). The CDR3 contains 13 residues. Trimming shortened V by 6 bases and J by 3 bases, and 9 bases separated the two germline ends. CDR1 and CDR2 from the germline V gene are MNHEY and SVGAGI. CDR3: CASRGLINQPQHF. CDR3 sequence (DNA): TGTGCCAGCAGGGGACTGATCAATCAGCCCCAGCATTTT.

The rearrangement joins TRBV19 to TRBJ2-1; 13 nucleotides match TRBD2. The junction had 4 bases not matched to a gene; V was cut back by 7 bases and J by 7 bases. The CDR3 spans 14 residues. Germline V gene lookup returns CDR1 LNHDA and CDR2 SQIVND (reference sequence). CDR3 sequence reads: CASTTSGGANEQFF. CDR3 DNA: TGTGCCAGTACTACTAGCGGGGGGGCTAATGAGCAGTTCTTC.

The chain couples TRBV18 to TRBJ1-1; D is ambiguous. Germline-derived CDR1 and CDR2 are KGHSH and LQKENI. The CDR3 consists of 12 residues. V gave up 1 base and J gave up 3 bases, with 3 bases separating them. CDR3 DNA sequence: TGTGCCAGCTCACCACTCTACACTGAAGCTTTCTTT. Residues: CASSPLYTEAFF.

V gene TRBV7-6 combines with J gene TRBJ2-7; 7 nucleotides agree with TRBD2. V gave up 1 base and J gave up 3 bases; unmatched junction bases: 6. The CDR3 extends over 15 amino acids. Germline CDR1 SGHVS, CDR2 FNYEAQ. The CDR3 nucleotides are TGTGCCAGCAGCTTAGACGGCGGGGGATTCTACGAGCAGTACTTC. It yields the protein CASSLDGGGFYEQYF.

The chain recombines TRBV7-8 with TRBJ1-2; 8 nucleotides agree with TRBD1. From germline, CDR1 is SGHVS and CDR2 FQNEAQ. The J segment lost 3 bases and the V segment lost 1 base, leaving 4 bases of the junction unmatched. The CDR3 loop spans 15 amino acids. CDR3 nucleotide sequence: TGTGCCAGCAGCTTAGAGGCAGGGGGCGACTATGGCTACACCTTC. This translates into CASSLEAGGDYGYTF.

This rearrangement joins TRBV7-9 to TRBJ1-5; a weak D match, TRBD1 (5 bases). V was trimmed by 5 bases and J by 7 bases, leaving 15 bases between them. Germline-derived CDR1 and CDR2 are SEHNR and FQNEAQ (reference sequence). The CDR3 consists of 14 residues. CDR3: CASSEGVGRQPQHF. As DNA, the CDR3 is TGTGCCAGCAGCGAAGGGGTAGGGCGACAGCCCCAGCATTTT.

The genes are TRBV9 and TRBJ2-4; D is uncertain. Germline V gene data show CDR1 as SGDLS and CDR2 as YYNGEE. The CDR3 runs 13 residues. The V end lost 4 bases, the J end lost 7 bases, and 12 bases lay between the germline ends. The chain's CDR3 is CASSFDPENIQYF. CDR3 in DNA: TGTGCCAGCAGCTTTGACCCGGAGAACATTCAGTACTTC.

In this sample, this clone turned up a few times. CDR3 in DNA: TGTGCCAGCAGCTTGGCCTCGGACACTGAAGCTTTCTTT. Its translation is CASSLASDTEAFF. V is TRBV5-6 and J is TRBJ1-1; D is unclear. The CDR3 spans 13 residues. V lost 0 bases to trimming and J lost 3 bases, with 6 bases between them. CDR1 SGHDT and CDR2 YYEEEE come from the germline V gene.

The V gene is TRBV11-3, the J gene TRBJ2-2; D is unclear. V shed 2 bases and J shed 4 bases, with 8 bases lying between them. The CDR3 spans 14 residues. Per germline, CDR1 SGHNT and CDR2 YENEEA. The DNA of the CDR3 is TGTGCCAGCAGCTTAAGCAGGCCCACCGGGGAGCTGTTTTTT. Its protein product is CASSLSRPTGELFF.